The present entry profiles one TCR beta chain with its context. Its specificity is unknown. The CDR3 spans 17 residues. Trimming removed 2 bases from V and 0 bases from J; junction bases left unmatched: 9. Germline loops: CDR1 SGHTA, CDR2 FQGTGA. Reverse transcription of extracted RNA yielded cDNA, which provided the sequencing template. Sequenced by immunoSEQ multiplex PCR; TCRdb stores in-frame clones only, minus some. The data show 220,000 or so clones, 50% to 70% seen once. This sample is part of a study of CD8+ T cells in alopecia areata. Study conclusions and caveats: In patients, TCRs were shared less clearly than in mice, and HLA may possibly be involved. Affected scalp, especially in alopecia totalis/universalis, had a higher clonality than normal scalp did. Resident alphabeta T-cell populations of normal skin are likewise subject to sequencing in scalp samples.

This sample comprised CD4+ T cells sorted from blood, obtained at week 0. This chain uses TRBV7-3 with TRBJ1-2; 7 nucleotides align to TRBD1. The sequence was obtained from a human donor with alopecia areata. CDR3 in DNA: TGTGCCAGCAGCTTACTACCGGGACAGACTGCTAACTATGGCTACACCTTC. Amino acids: CASSLLPGQTANYGYTF.